The subject of this entry is one T cell receptor (beta chain). The target of this receptor is not known. Base qualities are not recorded, but no much larger clone differs from it by a single base. This record comes from a study of vaccination and CD4 T cells after COVID-19 (dated by TCRdb to between 2021 and 2024). Concerning the study at large: SARS-CoV-2 positivity had been established in the convalescent patients by nasal swab PCR, and mild disease was recorded in about 9 of these patients and severe disease in one. Two doses of either the Pfizer-BioNTech BNT162b2 vaccine (n=8) or the Moderna mRNA-1273 vaccine (n=2) were administered to participants. Post-vaccine blood samples were collected a median of approximately 77 days after the second vaccine dose, ranging from roughly 13 to 241 days. Six males and four females were included in the convalescent cohort, with two Hispanic individuals, seven Caucasians, two Asians and one multiracial person represented. The cultures were stimulated with overlapping spike peptide pools from SARS-CoV-2 and from the common cold coronaviruses HCoV-NL63, HCoV-OC43 and HCoV-229E. In around 9 COVID-19 convalescent patients and a handful of infection-naive healthy vaccine recipients, researchers compared the spike-specific CD4+ TCR repertoire from before mRNA vaccination with the repertoire from after. Control cultures received a CEFX viral epitope pool as the positive control, an HIV-1 Nef peptide pool as the negative control, or no peptide. Post-COVID blood samples from convalescent patients were collected a median of about 100 days after diagnosis, with a range of roughly 30 to 170 days. The paper's findings and limits, for the study overall: Relatively few convalescent patients were included in the study, and early timepoints after natural infection were not analyzed. An increase in the median number of SARS-CoV-2-reactive clonotypes from around 20 after infection to 38 after vaccination was observed, but the change was not found to be significant. Of the vaccine-specific clones in convalescent patients, 304 of 307, or nearly all, reacted only to SARS-CoV-2 spike and did not cross-react with common cold coronaviruses. In convalescent patients, a median approximately 90% of post-vaccine SARS-CoV-2-reactive clones were detected only after vaccination, suggesting vaccine-specific priming.

Receptor libraries were prepared by PCR. DNA from cultured CD4+ T cells underwent TCR sequencing with the Oncomine TCR Beta short-read assay at the Johns Hopkins FTIC core. The QIAamp micro DNA kit was used to extract genomic DNA from the cultured CD4+ T cells. Oncomine TCR Beta libraries from cultured CD4+ T cells were pooled with unique dual indexes and sequenced on an Illumina iSeq 100. Turning to the authors' computational methods: Non-productive sequences were filtered out, and CDR3s that did not start with C, did not end with F or W, or were shorter than 7 amino acids were discarded. The MANAFEST web application identified antigen-specific clonotypes by comparing peptide-stimulated wells against reference wells and other culture wells. An FDR below 0.05, an odds ratio above 5, and a productive frequency above 0.1% in at least two of three replicate wells were required for clones to be considered positive. Cross-reactive clonotypes were defined as significantly expanded in both SARS-CoV-2 spike wells and at least one common cold coronavirus spike condition. CDR3 homology was assessed with Levenshtein distances (stringdist) and unrooted phylogenetic trees (ape) in R version 3.6.1. The raw public data were reprocessed by TCRdb itself: fastp quality trimming at Q25, MiXCR clonotype calling, in-frame beta chains only. Each CDR3 protein gets just one entry, which takes the most common genes and DNA from the rows behind it. The V and J calls follow TCRdb's processing rather than the paper's. This sample has about 15,000 distinct CDR3 sequences in its table, and around 70% of those were observed once. About 4.6% of the sample is held by the ten biggest clonotypes.

The germline V gene gives CDR1 as SGHRS and CDR2 as YFSETQ. There are 13 amino acids in the CDR3, from cysteine to phenylalanine inclusive. The CDR3 DNA has 39 bases and is translated from base 1. Germline trimming: 4 bases from V, 5 bases from J; junction bases outside gene matches: 2. The meaning of the sample's treatment or condition label: 10-day PBMC culture with coronavirus spike peptide pools or control peptides (ViraFEST assay). The ViraFEST assay was used in the study, in which antigen-specific T cells were expanded with peptide pools and expanded clonotypes were subsequently identified by TCR sequencing. The positive SARS-CoV-2 PCR tests of the convalescent patients were dated from March to December 2020, before the Alpha, Beta and Delta variants emerged in the United States. Each well held under 2.5 million PBMCs cultured in IMDM containing around 5% human AB serum and 9 to 10 IU/ml IL-2, with approximately 9.2 ug/ml peptide pools added. On days 3 and 7, half of the culture medium was replaced with fresh IL-2-containing medium. After 10 days of culture, CD4+ T cells were isolated by negative selection with the EasySep CD4+ T cell isolation kit. Ficoll-Paque Plus gradient centrifugation was used to isolate PBMCs from whole blood, and the isolated PBMCs were then either used fresh or cryopreserved at -140C. Each culture condition was generally run in triplicate wells.

This receptor chain uses TRBV5-1 and TRBJ1-1, and 10 junction bases match TRBD1. Sequenced input: CD4+ T cells from blood, cultured in vitro. The clonotype comes from a human donor who had recovered from COVID-19. CDR3 protein: CASSRGQGTEAFF. The DNA is TGCGCCAGCAGCAGGGGACAGGGGACTGAAGCTTTCTTT.